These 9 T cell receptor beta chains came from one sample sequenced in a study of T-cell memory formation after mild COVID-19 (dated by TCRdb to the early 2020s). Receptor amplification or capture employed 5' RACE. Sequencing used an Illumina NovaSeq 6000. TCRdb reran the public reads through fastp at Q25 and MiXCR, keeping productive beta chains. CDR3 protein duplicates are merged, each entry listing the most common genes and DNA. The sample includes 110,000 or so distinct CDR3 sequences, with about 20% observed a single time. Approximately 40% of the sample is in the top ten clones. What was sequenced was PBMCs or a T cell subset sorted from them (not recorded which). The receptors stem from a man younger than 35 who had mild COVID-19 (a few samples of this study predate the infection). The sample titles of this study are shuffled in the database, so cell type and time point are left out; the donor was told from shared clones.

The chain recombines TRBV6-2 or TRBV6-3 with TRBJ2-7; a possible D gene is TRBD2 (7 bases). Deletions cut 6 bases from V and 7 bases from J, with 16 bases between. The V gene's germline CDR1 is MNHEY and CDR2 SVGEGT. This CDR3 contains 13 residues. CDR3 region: CASSHAGGQEQYF. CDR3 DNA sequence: TGTGCCAGCAGCCACGCCGGGGGGCAAGAGCAGTACTTC.

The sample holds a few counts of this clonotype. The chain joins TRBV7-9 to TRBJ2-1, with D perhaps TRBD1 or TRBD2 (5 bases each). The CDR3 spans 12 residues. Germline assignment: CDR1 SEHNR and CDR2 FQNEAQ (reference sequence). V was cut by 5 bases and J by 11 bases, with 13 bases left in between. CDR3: CASSRGPPQQFF. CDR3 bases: TGTGCCAGCAGCCGGGGACCGCCGCAGCAGTTCTTC.

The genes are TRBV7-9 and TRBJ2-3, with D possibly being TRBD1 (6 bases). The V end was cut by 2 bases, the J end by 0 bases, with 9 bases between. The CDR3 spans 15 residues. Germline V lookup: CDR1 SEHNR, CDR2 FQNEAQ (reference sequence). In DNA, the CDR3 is TGTGCCAGCAGCTTACTGACAGGCAGCACAGATACGCAGTATTTT. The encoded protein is CASSLLTGSTDTQYF.

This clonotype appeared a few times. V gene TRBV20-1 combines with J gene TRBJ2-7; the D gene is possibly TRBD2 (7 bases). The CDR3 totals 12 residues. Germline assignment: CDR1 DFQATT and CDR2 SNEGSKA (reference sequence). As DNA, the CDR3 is TGCAGACGGGAGGACAGCTCCTACGAGCAGTACGTC. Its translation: CRREDSSYEQYV.

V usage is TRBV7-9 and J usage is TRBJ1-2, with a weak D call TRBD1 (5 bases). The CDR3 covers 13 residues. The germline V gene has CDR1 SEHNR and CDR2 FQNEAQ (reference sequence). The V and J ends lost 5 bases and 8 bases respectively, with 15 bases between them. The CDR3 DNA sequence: TGTGCCAGCAGCCCCTCGGGGGGAAGGGGCTACACCTTC. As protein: CASSPSGGRGYTF.

CDR3 protein: CASSLLGLAGSTDTQYF. CDR3 bases: TGTGCCAGCAGCTTATTAGGGCTAGCGGGATCCACAGATACGCAGTATTTT. The chain combines TRBV7-9 with TRBJ2-3; TRBD2 matches at 9 bases. Per germline, CDR1 SEHNR and CDR2 FQNEAQ (reference sequence). The CDR3 extends over 17 amino acids. With 2 bases clipped from V and 2 bases from J, the junction kept 8 bases outside the gene matches.

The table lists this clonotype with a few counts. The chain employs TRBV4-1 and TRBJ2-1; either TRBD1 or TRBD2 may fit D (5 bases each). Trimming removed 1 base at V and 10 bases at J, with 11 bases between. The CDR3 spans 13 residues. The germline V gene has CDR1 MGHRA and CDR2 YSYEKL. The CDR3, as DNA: TGCGCCAGCAGCCAAGTCATACGGGACGAGCAGTTCTTC. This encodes CASSQVIRDEQFF.

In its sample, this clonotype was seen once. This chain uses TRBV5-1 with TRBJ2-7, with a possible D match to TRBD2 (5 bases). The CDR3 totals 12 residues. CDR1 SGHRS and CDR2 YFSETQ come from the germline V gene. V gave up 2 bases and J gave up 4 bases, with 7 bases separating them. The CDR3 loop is CASSLSGYEQYF. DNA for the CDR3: TGCGCCAGCAGCTTATCGGGATACGAGCAGTACTTC. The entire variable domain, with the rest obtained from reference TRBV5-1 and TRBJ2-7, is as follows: KAGVTQTPRYLIKTRGQQVTLSCSPISGHRSVSWYQQTPGQGLQFLFEYFSETQRNKGNFPGRFSGRQFSNSRSEMNVSTLELGDSALYLCASSLSGYEQYFGPGTRLTVT.

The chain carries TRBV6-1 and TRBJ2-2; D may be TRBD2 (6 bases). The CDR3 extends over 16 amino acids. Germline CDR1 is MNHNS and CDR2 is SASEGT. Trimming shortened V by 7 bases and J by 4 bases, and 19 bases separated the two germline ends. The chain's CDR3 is CASMFPGDYSTGELFF. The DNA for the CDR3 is TGTGCCAGCATGTTCCCGGGAGACTATTCCACCGGGGAGCTGTTTTTT.